Shown below are 14 T cell receptor beta chains from a single sample sequenced in a study of response to subunit inactivated influenza vaccine. A single record per CDR3 protein comes from TCRdb applying MiXCR to the RT-PCR reads. The repertoire holds hundreds of thousands of distinct CDR3 sequences, with less than 15% as singletons. Sequences were derived from PBMCs from blood, sampled roughly 15 days before vaccination. These receptors were taken from a man aged 50 or older who received an inactivated influenza vaccine.

This clonotype occurred a few times. V gene TRBV10-3 combines with J gene TRBJ2-7, with unresolved D. The ends were cut back, 3 bases at V and 5 bases at J, with 8 bases in the middle. Germline lookup yields CDR1 ENHRY and CDR2 SYGVKD. This CDR3 comprises 12 residues. The CDR3 DNA reads TGTGCCATCAGTGACAATCTCGACGAGCAGTACTTC. Encoded protein: CAISDNLDEQYF.

About this clonotype itself: A much larger clone is a single base away; this may be a read error. The chain is built from TRBV6-1 and TRBJ2-3; 11 nucleotides agree with TRBD2. Germline assignment: CDR1 MNHNS and CDR2 SASEGT. The CDR3 is 15 residues long. Unmatched junction bases numbered 6, after V lost 6 bases and J lost 4 bases. DNA for the CDR3: TGTGCCAGCAGGGAAACTAGCGGGGGCGCAGATACGCAGTATTTT. Its protein product is CASRETSGGADTQYF.

The chain couples TRBV6-5 to TRBJ1-2; TRBD1 is a possible D gene (5 bases). Trimming removed 2 bases from V and 4 bases from J, with 11 bases in between. CDR1 is MNHEY and CDR2 is SVGAGI in the germline V gene. This CDR3 comprises 14 residues. CDR3 sequence: CASSYARDFYGYTF. The CDR3 coding sequence is TGTGCCAGCAGTTACGCCCGGGACTTCTATGGCTACACCTTC.

This clonotype was seen ten or more times. J is TRBJ2-3 and V is TRBV12-3 or TRBV12-4, with TRBD2 identical over 8 bases. The CDR3 sequence is 15 residues long. After removal of 3 bases from V and 4 bases from J, the junction contained 6 bases not matched to a gene. The CDR3 sequence: CASSLEGLVADTQYF. The DNA of the CDR3 is TGTGCCAGCAGTTTGGAGGGACTAGTCGCAGATACGCAGTATTTT.

This clonotype was observed once. V and J are TRBV20-1 and TRBJ2-7; TRBD2 matches 8 bases. The ends lost 6 bases at V and 7 bases at J; junction bases unmatched: 17. This CDR3 has 15 amino acids. The germline gives CDR1 DFQATT, CDR2 SNEGSKA (reference sequence). This CDR3 reads CSASPGTSSGGEQYF. In DNA, the CDR3 is TGCAGTGCCAGTCCCGGGACATCCTCGGGGGGGGAGCAGTACTTC.

The chain couples TRBV4-1 to TRBJ2-6; D is uncertain. The V end lost 0 bases, the J end lost 0 bases, and 3 bases lay between the germline ends. This CDR3 contains 15 residues. Germline V gene lookup returns CDR1 MGHRA and CDR2 YSYEKL. The DNA for the CDR3 is TGCGCCAGCAGCCAAGAGGTCTCTGGGGCCAACGTCCTGACTTTC. Translating it yields CASSQEVSGANVLTF.

This clonotype was seen only a few times. The rearrangement links TRBV27 to TRBJ2-1; a possible D gene is TRBD2 (7 bases). CDR1 and CDR2 (germline): MNHEY, SMNVEV (reference sequence). The CDR3 length is 16 residues. Between the trimmed V and J ends, which lost 0 bases and 12 bases, there was a span of 21 bases. CDR3 loop: CASSLSGGWGGWGQFF. The CDR3 DNA reads as TGTGCCAGCAGTTTATCGGGAGGATGGGGGGGCTGGGGGCAGTTCTTC.

The table lists this clonotype with a few counts. This CDR3 is CASSLQVDQPQHF. CDR3 nucleotide sequence: TGTGCCAGCAGTCTACAGGTTGATCAGCCCCAGCATTTT. V and J are TRBV6-2 or TRBV6-3 and TRBJ1-5, with D tentatively TRBD1 (5 bases). The V and J ends lost 5 bases and 5 bases respectively, with 10 bases between them. Germline V gene lookup returns CDR1 MNHEY and CDR2 SVGEGT. There are 13 residues in the CDR3.

This clonotype was seen at least ten times. CDR3 nucleotides: TGTGCCAGCAGCCCTATCGGGTCAAGTAGCGAAAAACTGTTTTTT. This translates into CASSPIGSSSEKLFF. The chain is built from TRBV6-1 and TRBJ1-4; D remains unclear. Trimming took off 6 bases at V and 8 bases at J, with 19 bases between the two ends. CDR1 is MNHNS and CDR2 is SASEGT in the germline V gene. This CDR3 region has 15 residues.

A remark on this clonotype: A clone one base away is much larger, so this may be a read error. V and J are TRBV5-1 and TRBJ2-1; TRBD1 aligns across 8 bases. Germline V gene sequence: CDR1 SGHRS, CDR2 YFSETQ. The CDR3 totals 13 residues. The CDR3 is CTSSGQGRDEQFF. CDR3 coding DNA: TGCACCAGCAGCGGACAGGGTCGAGATGAGCAGTTCTTC.

This chain links TRBV5-1 with TRBJ2-7; D remains ambiguous. V lost 6 bases to trimming and J lost 1 base, with 23 bases between them. This CDR3 region has 17 residues. Germline V gene sequence: CDR1 SGHRS, CDR2 YFSETQ. The CDR3 nucleotides read TGCGCCAGCAACCCGCAAGGGTTGGCAGGTGGATCCTACGAGCAGTACTTC. This sequence encodes CASNPQGLAGGSYEQYF.

This clonotype was recorded many times. This chain links TRBV7-2 with TRBJ2-5; D is ambiguous. Trimming removed 5 bases at V and 5 bases at J, with 15 bases between. Germline lookup yields CDR1 SGHTA and CDR2 FQGNSA. This CDR3 has 14 amino acids. CDR3 nucleotide sequence: TGTGCCAGCAGCCCCATGGGGTCTTGGGAGACCCAGTACTTC. This codes for CASSPMGSWETQYF.

There are a few counts of this clonotype. CDR3 loop: CSVGGPTGNTIYF. CDR3 nucleotides: TGCAGCGTTGGGGGTCCGACTGGAAACACCATATATTTT. The chain uses TRBV29-1 and TRBJ1-3, with no clear D. Germline V gene data show CDR1 as SQVTM and CDR2 as ANQGSEA. The CDR3 runs 13 residues. Deletions cut 4 bases from V and 2 bases from J, with 9 bases between.

This clonotype occurred a few times. CDR3 nucleotide sequence: TGTGCCAGCAGCGAACGACTAGCCGCGAACACCGGGGAGCTGTTTTTT. This sequence encodes CASSERLAANTGELFF. The chain recombines TRBV9 with TRBJ2-2; 7 nucleotides align to TRBD2. The germline gives CDR1 SGDLS, CDR2 YYNGEE. Losses at the gene ends were 3 bases for V and 0 bases for J; bases not matched to a gene: 5. This CDR3 has 16 amino acids.